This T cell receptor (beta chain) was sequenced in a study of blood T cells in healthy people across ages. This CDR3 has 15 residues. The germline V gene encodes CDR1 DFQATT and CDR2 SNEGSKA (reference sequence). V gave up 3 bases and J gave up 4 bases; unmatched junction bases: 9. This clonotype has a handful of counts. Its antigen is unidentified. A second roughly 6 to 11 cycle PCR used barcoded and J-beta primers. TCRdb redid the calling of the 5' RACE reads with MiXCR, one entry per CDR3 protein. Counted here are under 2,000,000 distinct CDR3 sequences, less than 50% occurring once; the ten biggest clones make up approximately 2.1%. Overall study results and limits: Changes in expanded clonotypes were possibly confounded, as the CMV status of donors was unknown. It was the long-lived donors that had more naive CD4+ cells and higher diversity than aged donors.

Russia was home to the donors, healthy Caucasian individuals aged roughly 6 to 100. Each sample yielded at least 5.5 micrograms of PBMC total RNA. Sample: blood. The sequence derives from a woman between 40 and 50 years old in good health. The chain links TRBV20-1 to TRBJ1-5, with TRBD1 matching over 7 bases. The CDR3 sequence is CSARETGALNQPQHF. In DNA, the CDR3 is TGCAGTGCTAGGGAAACAGGGGCCTTAAATCAGCCCCAGCATTTT.